A selection of T cell receptor beta chains follows, all from one sample in a study of CD8 T cells in ankylosing spondylitis. One entry per CDR3 protein results from TCRdb running MiXCR on the 5' RACE reads. The sample has 300,000 to 350,000 distinct CDR3 sequences, approximately 14% seen once. Specimen: blood, either unsorted or a sorted T cell fraction (not recorded which). The receptor source for this set is a male donor with ankylosing spondylitis or in good health (not recorded which). The conserved cysteine and the conserved F or W are not part of the CDR3 here.

cdr3_aa | v_call
ASSPGNSPNSPLH | TRBV4-1
SASVSYNEQF | TRBV20-1
ASSRDSKDTQY | TRBV4-1
ASSPTALASIGGF | TRBV9
ASSFEGQRNQPQH | TRBV5-1
ASSLGGGVNTEAF | TRBV7-2
ASKASLNTDTQY | TRBV6-2/TRBV6-3
ASSSGTGKAGELF | TRBV6-5
ASSRDTSSYEQY | TRBV6-1
ASSLRADGELF | TRBV12-3/TRBV12-4
SPLRSRETQY | TRBV20-1